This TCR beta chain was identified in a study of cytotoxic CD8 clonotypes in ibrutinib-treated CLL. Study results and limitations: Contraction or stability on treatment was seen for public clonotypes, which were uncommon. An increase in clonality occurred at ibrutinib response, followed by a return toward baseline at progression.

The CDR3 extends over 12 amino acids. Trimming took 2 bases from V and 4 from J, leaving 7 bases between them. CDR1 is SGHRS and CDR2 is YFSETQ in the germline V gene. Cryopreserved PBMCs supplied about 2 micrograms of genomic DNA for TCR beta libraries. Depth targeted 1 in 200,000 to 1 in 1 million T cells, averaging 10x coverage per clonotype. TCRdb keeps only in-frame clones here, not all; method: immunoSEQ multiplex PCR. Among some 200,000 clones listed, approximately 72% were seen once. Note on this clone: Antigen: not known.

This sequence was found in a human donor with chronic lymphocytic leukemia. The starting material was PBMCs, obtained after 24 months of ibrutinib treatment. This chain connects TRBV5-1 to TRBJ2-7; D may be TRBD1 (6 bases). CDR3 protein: CASSFRGYEQYF. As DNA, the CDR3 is TGCGCCAGCAGCTTCAGGGGTTACGAGCAGTACTTC.